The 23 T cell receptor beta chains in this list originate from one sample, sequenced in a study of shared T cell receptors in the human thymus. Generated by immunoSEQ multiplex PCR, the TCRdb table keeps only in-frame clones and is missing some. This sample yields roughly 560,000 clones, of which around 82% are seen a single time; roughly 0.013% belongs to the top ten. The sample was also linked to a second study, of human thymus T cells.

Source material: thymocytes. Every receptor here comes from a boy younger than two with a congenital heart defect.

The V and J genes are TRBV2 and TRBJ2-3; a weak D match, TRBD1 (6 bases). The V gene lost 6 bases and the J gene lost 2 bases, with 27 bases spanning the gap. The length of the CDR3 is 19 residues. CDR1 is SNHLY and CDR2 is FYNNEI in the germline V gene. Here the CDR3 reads CASSPRSLMGQKFTDTQYF. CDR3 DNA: TGTGCCAGCAGCCCCCGGTCCCTCATGGGACAAAAGTTCACAGATACGCAGTATTTT.

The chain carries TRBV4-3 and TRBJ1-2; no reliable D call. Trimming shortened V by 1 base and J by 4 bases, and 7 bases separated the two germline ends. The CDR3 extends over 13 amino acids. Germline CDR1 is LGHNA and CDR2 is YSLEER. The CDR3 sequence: CASSQARGYGYTF. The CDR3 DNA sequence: TGCGCCAGCAGCCAAGCCCGGGGCTATGGCTACACCTTC.

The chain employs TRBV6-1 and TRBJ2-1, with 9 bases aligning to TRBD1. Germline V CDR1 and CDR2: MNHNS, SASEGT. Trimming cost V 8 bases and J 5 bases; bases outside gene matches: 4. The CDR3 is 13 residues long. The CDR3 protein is CASGRDRDNEQFF. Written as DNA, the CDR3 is TGTGCCAGCGGCCGGGACAGGGACAATGAGCAGTTCTTC.

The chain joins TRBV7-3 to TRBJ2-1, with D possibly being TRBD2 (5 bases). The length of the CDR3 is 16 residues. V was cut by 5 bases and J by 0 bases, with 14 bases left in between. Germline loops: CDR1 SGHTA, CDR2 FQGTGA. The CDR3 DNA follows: TGTGCCAGCAGCCAGAGTGCGGGTCCCTCCTACAATGAGCAGTTCTTC. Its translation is CASSQSAGPSYNEQFF.

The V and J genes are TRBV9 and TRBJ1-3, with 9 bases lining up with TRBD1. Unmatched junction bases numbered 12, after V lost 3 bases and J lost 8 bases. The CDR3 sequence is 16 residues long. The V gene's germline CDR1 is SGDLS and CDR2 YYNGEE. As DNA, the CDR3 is TGTGCCAGCAGCGCCGACCGGGACAGGGTTTTGGACACCATATATTTT. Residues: CASSADRDRVLDTIYF.

DNA of the CDR3: TGTGCCAGCTCACCACGTTCCCTCCGGGAGTCAAGGATTCAGTACTTC. Amino acid sequence: CASSPRSLRESRIQYF. The chain is built from TRBV18 and TRBJ2-4; perhaps TRBD2 as D (6 bases). V shed 1 base and J shed 10 bases, with 20 bases lying between them. Germline V gives CDR1 KGHSH, CDR2 LQKENI. The CDR3 extends over 16 amino acids.

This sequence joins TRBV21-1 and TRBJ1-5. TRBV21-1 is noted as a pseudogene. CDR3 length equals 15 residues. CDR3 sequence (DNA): TGTGCCACCCCCCATCCGCGATCCATCAATCAGCCCCAGCATTTT. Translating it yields CATPHPRSINQPQHF.

This chain's CDR3 is CASSQGGALDRGYEQYF. Written as DNA, the CDR3 is TGTGCCAGCAGCCAAGGAGGGGCCCTCGACAGGGGCTACGAGCAGTACTTC. This chain connects TRBV4-2 to TRBJ2-5; TRBD1 agrees at 8 bases. With the DNA end fitting TRBJ2-7 better, the J assignment may be wrong. The V gene's germline CDR1 is LGHNA and CDR2 YNFKEQ. The CDR3 contains 17 residues.

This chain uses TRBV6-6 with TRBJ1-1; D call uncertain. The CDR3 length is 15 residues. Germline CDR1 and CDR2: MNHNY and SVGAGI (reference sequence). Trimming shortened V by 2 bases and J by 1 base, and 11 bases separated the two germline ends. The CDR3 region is CASSYPLETNTEAFF. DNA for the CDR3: TGTGCCAGCAGTTACCCCCTAGAGACGAACACTGAAGCTTTCTTT.

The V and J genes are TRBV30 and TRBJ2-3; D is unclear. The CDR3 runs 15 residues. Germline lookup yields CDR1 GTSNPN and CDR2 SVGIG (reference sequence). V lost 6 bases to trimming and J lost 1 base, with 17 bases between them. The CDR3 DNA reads TGTGCCTGCACACCCATGCTAGAGGGCACAGATACGCAGTATTTT. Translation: CACTPMLEGTDTQYF. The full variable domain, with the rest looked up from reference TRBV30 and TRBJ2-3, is SQTIHQWPATLVQPVGSPLSLECTVEGTSNPNLYWYRQAAGRGLQLLFYSVGIGQISSEVPQNLSASRPQDRQFILSSKKLLLSDSGFYLCACTPMLEGTDTQYFGPGTRLTVL.

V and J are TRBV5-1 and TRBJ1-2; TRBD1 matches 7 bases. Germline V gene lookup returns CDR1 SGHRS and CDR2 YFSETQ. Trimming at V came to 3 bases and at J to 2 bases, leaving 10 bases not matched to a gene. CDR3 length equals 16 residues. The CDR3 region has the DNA TGCGCCAGCAGCTGGACTGCCAGGGGGTGGAACTATGGCTACACCTTC. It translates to CASSWTARGWNYGYTF.

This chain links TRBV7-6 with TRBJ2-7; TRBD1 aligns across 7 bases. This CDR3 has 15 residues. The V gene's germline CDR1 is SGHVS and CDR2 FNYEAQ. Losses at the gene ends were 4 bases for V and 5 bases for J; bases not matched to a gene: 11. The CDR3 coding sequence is TGTGCCAGCAGCTCCATGGACAGGAATTACAACGAGCAGTACTTC. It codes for CASSSMDRNYNEQYF.

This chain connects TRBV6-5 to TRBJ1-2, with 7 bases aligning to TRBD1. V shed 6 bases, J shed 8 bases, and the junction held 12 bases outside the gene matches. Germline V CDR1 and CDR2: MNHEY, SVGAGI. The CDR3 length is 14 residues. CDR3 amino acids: CASRRDRITIGYTF. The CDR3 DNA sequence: TGTGCCAGCAGGCGGGACAGAATAACTATAGGCTACACCTTC.

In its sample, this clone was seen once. The CDR3 is CASSKNRVAYSYEQYF. CDR3 coding DNA: TGTGCCAGCAGTAAGAACCGGGTGGCCTATTCCTACGAGCAGTACTTC. This chain uses TRBV6-4 with TRBJ2-7; D gene unclear. V dropped 5 bases and J dropped 1 base, with 18 bases sitting between them. Germline CDR1 reads MRHNA; CDR2 reads SNTAGT. CDR3 length: 16 amino acids.

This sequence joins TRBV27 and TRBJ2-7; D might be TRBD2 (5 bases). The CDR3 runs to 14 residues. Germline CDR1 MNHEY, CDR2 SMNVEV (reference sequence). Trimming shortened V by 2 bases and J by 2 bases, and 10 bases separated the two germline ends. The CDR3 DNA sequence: TGTGCCAGCAGTTTAGGGGAGCTCCCCTACGAGCAGTACTTC. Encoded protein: CASSLGELPYEQYF.

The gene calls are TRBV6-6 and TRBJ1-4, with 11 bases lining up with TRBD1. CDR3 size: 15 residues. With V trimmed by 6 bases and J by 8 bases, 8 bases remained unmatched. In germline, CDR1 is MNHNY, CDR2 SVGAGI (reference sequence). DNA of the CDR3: TGTGCCAGCAGCCCCCTCGGGACAGGGGGGGAAAAACTGTTTTTT. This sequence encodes CASSPLGTGGEKLFF.

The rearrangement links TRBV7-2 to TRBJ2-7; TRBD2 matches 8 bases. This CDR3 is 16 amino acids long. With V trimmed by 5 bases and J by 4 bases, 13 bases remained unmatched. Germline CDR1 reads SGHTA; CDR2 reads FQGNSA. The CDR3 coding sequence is TGTGCCAGCAGCCCTAGGGGGGGACTAGGGGATTACGAGCAGTACTTC. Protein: CASSPRGGLGDYEQYF. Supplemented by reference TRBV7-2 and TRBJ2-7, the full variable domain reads GAGVSQSPSNKVTEKGKDVELRCDPISGHTALYWYRQSLGQGLEFLIYFQGNSAPDKSGLPSDRFSAERTGGSVSTLTIQRTQQEDSAVYLCASSPRGGLGDYEQYFGPGTRLTVT.

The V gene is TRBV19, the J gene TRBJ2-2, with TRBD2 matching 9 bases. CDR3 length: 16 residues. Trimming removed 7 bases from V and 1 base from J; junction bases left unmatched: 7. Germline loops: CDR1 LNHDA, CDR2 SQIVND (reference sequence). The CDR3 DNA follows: TGTGCCAGTAAGGAGCCGACTAGCGGGAACACCGGGGAGCTGTTTTTT. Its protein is CASKEPTSGNTGELFF.

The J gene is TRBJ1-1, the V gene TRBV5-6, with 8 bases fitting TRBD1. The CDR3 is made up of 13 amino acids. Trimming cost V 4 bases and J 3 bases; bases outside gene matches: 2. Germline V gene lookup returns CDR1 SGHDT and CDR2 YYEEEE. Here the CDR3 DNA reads TGTGCCAGCAGCAAACAGGGGGACACTGAAGCTTTCTTT. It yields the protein CASSKQGDTEAFF.

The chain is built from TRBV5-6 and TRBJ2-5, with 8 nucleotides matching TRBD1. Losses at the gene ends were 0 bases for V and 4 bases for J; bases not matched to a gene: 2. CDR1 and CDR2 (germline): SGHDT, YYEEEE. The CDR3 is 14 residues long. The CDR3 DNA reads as TGTGCCAGCAGCTTGGTCAGGGGGCGAGAGACCCAGTACTTC. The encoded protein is CASSLVRGRETQYF. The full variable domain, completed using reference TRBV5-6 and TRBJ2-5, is DAGVTQSPTHLIKTRGQQVTLRCSPKSGHDTVSWYQQALGQGPQFIFQYYEEEERQRGNFPDRFSGHQFPNYSSELNVNALLLGDSALYLCASSLVRGRETQYFGPGTRLLVL.

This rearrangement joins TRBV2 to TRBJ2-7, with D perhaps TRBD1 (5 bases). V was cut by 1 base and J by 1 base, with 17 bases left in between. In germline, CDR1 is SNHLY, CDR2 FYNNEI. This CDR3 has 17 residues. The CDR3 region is CASSEGWGRDRSYEQYF. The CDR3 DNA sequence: TGTGCCAGCAGTGAAGGATGGGGCAGGGATCGGTCCTACGAGCAGTACTTC. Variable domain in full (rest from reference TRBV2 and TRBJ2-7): EPEVTQTPSHQVTQMGQEVILRCVPISNHLYFYWYRQILGQKVEFLVSFYNNEISEKSEIFDDQFSVERPDGSNFTLKIRSTKLEDSAMYFCASSEGWGRDRSYEQYFGPGTRLTVT.

The CDR3 reads CASSQAGLAGGSSSYNEQFF. CDR3 DNA sequence: TGCGCCAGCAGCCAAGCGGGGCTAGCGGGAGGGTCGAGCTCCTACAATGAGCAGTTCTTC. The chain couples TRBV4-3 to TRBJ2-1, with 12 bases matching TRBD2. This CDR3 has 20 residues. Germline assignment: CDR1 LGHNA and CDR2 YSLEER. V shed 1 base, J shed 0 bases, and the junction held 10 bases outside the gene matches.

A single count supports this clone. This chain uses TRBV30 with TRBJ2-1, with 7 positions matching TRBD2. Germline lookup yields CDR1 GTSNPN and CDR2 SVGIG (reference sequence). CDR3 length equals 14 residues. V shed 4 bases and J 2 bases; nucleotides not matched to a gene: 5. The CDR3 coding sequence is TGTGCCTGGATAGGCGGGAGCCCCTACAATGAGCAGTTCTTC. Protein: CAWIGGSPYNEQFF.